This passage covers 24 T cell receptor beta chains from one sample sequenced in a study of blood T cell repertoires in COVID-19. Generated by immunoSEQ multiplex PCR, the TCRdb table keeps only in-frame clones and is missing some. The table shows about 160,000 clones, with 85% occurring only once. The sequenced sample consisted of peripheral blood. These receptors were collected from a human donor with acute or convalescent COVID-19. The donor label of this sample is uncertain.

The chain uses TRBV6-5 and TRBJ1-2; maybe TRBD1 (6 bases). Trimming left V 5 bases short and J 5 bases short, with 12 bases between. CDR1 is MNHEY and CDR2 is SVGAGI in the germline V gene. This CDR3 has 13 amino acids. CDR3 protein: CASSTTGRYGYTF. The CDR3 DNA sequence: TGTGCCAGCAGTACCACAGGGCGTTATGGCTACACCTTC.

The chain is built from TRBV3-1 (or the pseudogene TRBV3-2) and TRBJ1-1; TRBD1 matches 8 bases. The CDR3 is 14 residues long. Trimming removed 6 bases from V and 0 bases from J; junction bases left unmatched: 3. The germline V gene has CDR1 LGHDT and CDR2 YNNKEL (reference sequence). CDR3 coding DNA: TGTGCCAGCAGAAGACAGGGGTTGAACACTGAAGCTTTCTTT. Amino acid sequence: CASRRQGLNTEAFF.

CDR3 DNA: TGTGCCAGCAGTTTAAATATGCAGCAGCCCCAGCATTTT. It translates to CASSLNMQQPQHF. The chain links TRBV27 to TRBJ1-5; D not certain. Trimming removed 2 bases from V and 7 bases from J, with 9 bases in between. Germline CDR1 MNHEY, CDR2 SMNVEV (reference sequence). The CDR3 runs 13 residues.

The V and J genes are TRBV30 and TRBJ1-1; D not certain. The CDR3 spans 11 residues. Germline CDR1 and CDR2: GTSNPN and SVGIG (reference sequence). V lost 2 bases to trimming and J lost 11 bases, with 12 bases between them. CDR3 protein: CAWSYGVSAFF. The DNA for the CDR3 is TGTGCCTGGAGTTATGGAGTGAGTGCTTTCTTT.

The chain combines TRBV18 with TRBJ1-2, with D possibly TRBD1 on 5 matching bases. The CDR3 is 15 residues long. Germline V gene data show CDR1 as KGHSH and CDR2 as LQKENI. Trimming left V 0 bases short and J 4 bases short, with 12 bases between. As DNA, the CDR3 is TGTGCCAGCTCACCACCTTTGGGGCCGACCTATGGCTACACCTTC. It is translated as CASSPPLGPTYGYTF.

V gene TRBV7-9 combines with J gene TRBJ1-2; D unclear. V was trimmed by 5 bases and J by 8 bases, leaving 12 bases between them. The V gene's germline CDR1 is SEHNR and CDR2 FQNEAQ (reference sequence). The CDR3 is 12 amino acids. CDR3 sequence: CASSTRRDGYTF. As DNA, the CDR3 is TGTGCCAGCAGCACCAGGCGAGACGGCTACACCTTC.

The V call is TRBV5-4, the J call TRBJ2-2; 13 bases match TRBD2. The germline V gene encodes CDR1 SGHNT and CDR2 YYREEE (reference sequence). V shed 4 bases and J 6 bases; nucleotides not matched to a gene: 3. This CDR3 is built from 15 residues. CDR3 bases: TGTGCCAGCAGCGCCGGGACTAGCGGGGCCGGGGAGCTGTTTTTT. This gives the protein CASSAGTSGAGELFF.

This chain's CDR3 is CASSADRGLDSPLHF. CDR3 in DNA: TGTGCCAGCTCAGCAGACAGGGGGCTTGATTCACCCCTCCACTTT. V usage is TRBV18 and J usage is TRBJ1-6, with TRBD1 identical over 10 bases. The V and J ends lost 5 bases and 8 bases, in that order; junction bases with no gene match: 6. This CDR3 comprises 15 residues. Per the germline V gene, CDR1 is KGHSH and CDR2 is LQKENI.

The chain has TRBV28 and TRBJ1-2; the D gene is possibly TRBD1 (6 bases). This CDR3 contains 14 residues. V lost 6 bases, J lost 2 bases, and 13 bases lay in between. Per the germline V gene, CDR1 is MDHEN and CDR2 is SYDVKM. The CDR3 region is CASRPGTKNYGYTF. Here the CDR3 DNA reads TGTGCCAGCAGGCCCGGGACAAAGAACTATGGCTACACCTTC.

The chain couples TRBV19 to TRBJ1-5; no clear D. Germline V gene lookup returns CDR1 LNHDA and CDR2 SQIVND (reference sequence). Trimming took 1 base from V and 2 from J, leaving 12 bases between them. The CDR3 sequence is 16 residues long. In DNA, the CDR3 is TGTGCCAGTAGTATAGGCACAGCCTCGGGCAATCAGCCCCAGCATTTT. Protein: CASSIGTASGNQPQHF.

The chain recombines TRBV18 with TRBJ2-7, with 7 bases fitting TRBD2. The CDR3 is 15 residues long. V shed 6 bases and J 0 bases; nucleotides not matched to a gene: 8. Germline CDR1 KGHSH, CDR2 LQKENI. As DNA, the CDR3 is TGTGCCAGCTCCTCGAAGCGGGGCCTCTCCTACGAGCAGTACTTC. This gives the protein CASSSKRGLSYEQYF.

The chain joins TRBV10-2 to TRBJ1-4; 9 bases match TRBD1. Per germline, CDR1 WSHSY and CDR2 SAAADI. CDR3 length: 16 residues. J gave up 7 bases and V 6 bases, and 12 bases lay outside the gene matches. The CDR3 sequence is CASSGPGQGLFEKLFF. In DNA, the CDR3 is TGCGCCAGCAGCGGACCGGGACAGGGATTGTTTGAAAAACTGTTTTTT.

The CDR3 DNA reads TGTGCCTGGAGTACCACTCGAGCGGGGGGAGGTAGGAATGAGCAGTTCTTC. This sequence encodes CAWSTTRAGGGRNEQFF. J is TRBJ2-1 and V is TRBV30, with 9 bases fitting TRBD2. V gave up 2 bases and J gave up 7 bases; unmatched junction bases: 15. Germline-derived CDR1 and CDR2 are GTSNPN and SVGIG (reference sequence). The CDR3 extends over 17 amino acids.

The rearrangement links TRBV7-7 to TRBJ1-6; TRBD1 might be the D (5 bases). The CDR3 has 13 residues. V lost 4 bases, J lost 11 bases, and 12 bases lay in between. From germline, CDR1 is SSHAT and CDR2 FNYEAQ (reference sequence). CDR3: CASSSGREAPLHF. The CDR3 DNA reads TGTGCCAGCAGCTCCGGCAGGGAGGCACCCCTCCACTTT.

CDR3 sequence (DNA): TGTGCCAGCAGCGTAGAACTAGTTTCCACAGATACGCAGTATTTT. This gives the protein CASSVELVSTDTQYF. The V call is TRBV9, the J call TRBJ2-3, with D possibly matching TRBD2 (5 bases). V lost 0 bases, J lost 2 bases, and 10 bases lay in between. Germline-derived CDR1 and CDR2 are SGDLS and YYNGEE. The CDR3 is 15 amino acids.

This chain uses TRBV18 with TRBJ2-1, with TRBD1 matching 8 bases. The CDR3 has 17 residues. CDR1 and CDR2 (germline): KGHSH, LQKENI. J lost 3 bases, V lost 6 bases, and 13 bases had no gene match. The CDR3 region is CASSPKGDRGGYNEQFF. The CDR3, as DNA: TGTGCCAGCTCCCCAAAGGGCGACAGGGGAGGCTACAATGAGCAGTTCTTC.

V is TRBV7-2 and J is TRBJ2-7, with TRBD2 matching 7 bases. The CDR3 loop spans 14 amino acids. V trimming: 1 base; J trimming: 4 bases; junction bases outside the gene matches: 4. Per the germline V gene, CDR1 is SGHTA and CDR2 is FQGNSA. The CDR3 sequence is CASSLERGGYEQYF. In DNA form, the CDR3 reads TGTGCCAGCAGCTTAGAGCGGGGCGGTTACGAGCAGTACTTC.

CDR3 protein: CATSRDLAGGETQYF. In DNA form, the CDR3 reads TGTGCCACCAGCAGAGATCTAGCGGGGGGAGAGACCCAGTACTTC. V usage is TRBV15 and J usage is TRBJ2-5; 11 bases agree with TRBD2. Germline CDR1 LNHNV, CDR2 YYDKDF (reference sequence). This CDR3 is built from 15 residues. J was trimmed by 4 bases and V by 0 bases; bases with no gene match: 1.

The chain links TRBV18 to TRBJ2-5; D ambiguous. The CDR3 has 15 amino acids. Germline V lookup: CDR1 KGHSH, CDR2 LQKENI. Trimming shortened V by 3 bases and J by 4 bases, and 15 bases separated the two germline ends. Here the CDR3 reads CASSPSTPRGETQYF. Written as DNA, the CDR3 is TGTGCCAGCTCACCGTCGACGCCTAGAGGAGAGACCCAGTACTTC.

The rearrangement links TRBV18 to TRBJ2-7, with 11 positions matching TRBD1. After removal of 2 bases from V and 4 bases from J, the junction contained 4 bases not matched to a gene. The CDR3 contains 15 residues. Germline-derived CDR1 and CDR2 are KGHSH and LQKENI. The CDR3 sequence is CASSPGQGAIYEQYF. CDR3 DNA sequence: TGTGCCAGCTCACCAGGACAGGGGGCGATATACGAGCAGTACTTC.

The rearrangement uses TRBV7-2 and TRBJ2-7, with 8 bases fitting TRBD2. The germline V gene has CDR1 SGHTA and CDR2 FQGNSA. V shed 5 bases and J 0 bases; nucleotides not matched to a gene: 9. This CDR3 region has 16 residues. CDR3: CASSLPGGGNSYEQYF. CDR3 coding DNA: TGTGCCAGCAGCCTCCCCGGGGGGGGGAACTCCTACGAGCAGTACTTC.

In nucleotides, the CDR3 is TGTGCCAGCGCCTTTGGGACAGCCCCAAATCAGCCCCAGCATTTT. Residues: CASAFGTAPNQPQHF. The rearrangement joins TRBV2 to TRBJ1-5; the match to TRBD1 covers 7 bases. The germline V gene encodes CDR1 SNHLY and CDR2 FYNNEI. The CDR3 extends over 15 amino acids. Losses at the gene ends were 8 bases for V and 4 bases for J; bases not matched to a gene: 11.

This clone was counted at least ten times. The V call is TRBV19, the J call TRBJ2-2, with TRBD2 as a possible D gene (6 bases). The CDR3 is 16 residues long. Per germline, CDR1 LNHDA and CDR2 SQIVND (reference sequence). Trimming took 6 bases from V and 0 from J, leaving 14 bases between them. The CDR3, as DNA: TGTGCCAGTAGAGAATGGGACTCCGCGAACACCGGGGAGCTGTTTTTT. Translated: CASREWDSANTGELFF.

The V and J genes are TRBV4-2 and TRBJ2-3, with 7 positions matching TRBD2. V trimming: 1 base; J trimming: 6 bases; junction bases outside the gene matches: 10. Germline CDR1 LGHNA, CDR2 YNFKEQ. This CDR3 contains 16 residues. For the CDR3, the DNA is TGTGCCAGCAGCCAAGGGCCGGGGGGTAGCATGGATACGCAGTATTTT. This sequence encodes CASSQGPGGSMDTQYF.